Listed here are 22 T cell receptor beta chains from one sample, sequenced in a study of CD8 T cells in ankylosing spondylitis. TCRdb fed the 5' RACE reads into MiXCR, producing one record per CDR3 protein. The repertoire holds about 69,000 distinct CDR3 sequences, about 5% seen once, with approximately 2% in the top ten. Sequenced sample: blood, either unsorted or a sorted T cell fraction (not recorded which). These receptor sequences come from a male donor with ankylosing spondylitis or in good health (not recorded which).

This clonotype was seen at least ten times. The chain has TRBV20-1 and TRBJ2-1; 8 bases line up with TRBD2. Germline CDR1 and CDR2: DFQATT and SNEGSKA (reference sequence). This CDR3 has 14 amino acids. The trim removed 1 base at V and 4 bases at J, leaving 3 bases unmatched. The CDR3 protein is CSARGAGAYNEQFF. The CDR3 region has the DNA TGCAGTGCTAGAGGAGCGGGGGCATACAATGAGCAGTTCTTC.

This clonotype was detected many times. The chain has TRBV5-1 and TRBJ1-1, with TRBD1 as a possible D gene (6 bases). V was clipped by 0 bases and J by 6 bases, with 15 bases between them. Per germline, CDR1 SGHRS and CDR2 YFSETQ. CDR3 length equals 15 residues. Here the CDR3 DNA reads TGCGCCAGCAGCTTGGGGACAGCGACGGGGTCTGAAGCTTTCTTT. It codes for CASSLGTATGSEAFF.

This clonotype was seen at least ten times. The chain links TRBV7-3 to TRBJ2-7, with 8 bases aligning to TRBD1. In germline, CDR1 is SGHTA, CDR2 FQGTGA. V trimming: 5 bases; J trimming: 1 base; junction bases outside the gene matches: 7. The CDR3 consists of 15 residues. The CDR3 loop reads CASSPDGDRSYEQYF. Written as DNA, the CDR3 is TGTGCCAGCAGCCCGGACGGGGACAGGTCCTACGAGCAGTACTTC. Combining the CDR3 with reference TRBV7-3 and TRBJ2-7 gives the whole variable domain GAGVSQTPSNKVTEKGKYVELRCDPISGHTALYWYRQSLGQGPEFLIYFQGTGAADDSGLPNDRFFAVRPEGSVSTLKIQRTERGDSAVYLCASSPDGDRSYEQYFGPGTRLTVT.

This clonotype was seen at least ten times. This chain's CDR3 is CASSGGKGWTNEKLFF. For the CDR3, the DNA is TGTGCCAGCAGTGGAGGCAAGGGGTGGACTAATGAAAAACTGTTTTTT. The gene calls are TRBV6-1 and TRBJ1-4; maybe TRBD1 (5 bases). The CDR3 has 16 amino acids. Germline CDR1 and CDR2: MNHNS and SASEGT. The germline V and J ends were trimmed by 4 bases and 2 bases, with 14 bases remaining between them.

This clonotype was observed at least ten times. The CDR3 coding sequence is TGTGCCAGCAGTTTAGAACTGAATCAGCCCCAGCATTTT. It translates to CASSLELNQPQHF. J is TRBJ1-5 and V is TRBV12-3 or TRBV12-4; unclear D gene. Deletions cut 1 base from V and 4 bases from J, with 5 bases between. The CDR3 length is 13 residues.

This clonotype was counted ten times or more. Here the CDR3 reads CARGIETGGSEDSPLHF. CDR3 sequence (DNA): TGTGCCAGGGGAATTGAGACAGGGGGCTCCGAGGATTCACCCCTCCACTTT. The rearrangement uses TRBV6-4 and TRBJ1-6; 10 nucleotides line up with TRBD1. CDR1 is MRHNA and CDR2 is SNTAGT in the germline V gene. The CDR3 runs 17 residues. Unmatched junction bases numbered 16, after V lost 9 bases and J lost 8 bases.

This clonotype was observed at least ten times. The chain is built from TRBV12-3 or TRBV12-4 and TRBJ1-6; 7 bases agree with TRBD1. The CDR3 has 13 amino acids. V shed 10 bases and J 3 bases; nucleotides not matched to a gene: 3. The CDR3 protein is CATRDSYNSPLHF. CDR3 DNA: TGTGCCACTCGGGACAGCTATAATTCACCCCTCCACTTT.

This clonotype came up many times. The V call is TRBV4-1, the J call TRBJ1-5, with 8 bases aligning to TRBD1. There are 15 residues in the CDR3. The germline gives CDR1 MGHRA, CDR2 YSYEKL. Trimming took 0 bases from V and 7 from J; bases not matched to a gene: 5. In nucleotides, the CDR3 is TGCGCCAGCAGCCAAGAGTGGGGGACAGGACAGCCCCAGCATTTT. Translation: CASSQEWGTGQPQHF.

This clonotype has at least ten counts. The V gene is TRBV5-1, the J gene TRBJ2-1; 7 bases fit TRBD1. Germline loops: CDR1 SGHRS, CDR2 YFSETQ. The length of the CDR3 is 14 residues. The V segment lost 4 bases and the J segment 2 bases; nucleotides outside the gene matches: 3. The CDR3 bases are TGCGCCAGCAGCCCGGGACAGACCTACAATGAGCAGTTCTTC. As protein: CASSPGQTYNEQFF.

This clonotype was counted many times. The rearrangement joins TRBV28 to TRBJ2-7; D not resolved. The length of the CDR3 is 15 residues. The germline V gene has CDR1 MDHEN and CDR2 SYDVKM. Trimming cost V 4 bases and J 5 bases, with 18 bases left between them. CDR3 amino acids: CASSSINPDGHEQYF. The CDR3 coding sequence is TGTGCCAGCAGTTCGATTAATCCCGATGGGCACGAGCAGTACTTC.

This clonotype occurred many times. The rearrangement links TRBV9 to TRBJ1-1; maybe TRBD1 (6 bases). The ends were cut back, 0 bases at V and 0 bases at J, with 12 bases in the middle. Germline CDR1 and CDR2: SGDLS and YYNGEE. The CDR3 loop spans 16 amino acids. The CDR3 protein is CASSVEGTGMNTEAFF. The CDR3 DNA is TGTGCCAGCAGCGTAGAGGGAACAGGGATGAACACTGAAGCTTTCTTT.

This clonotype was counted many times. Since a much larger clone is just one base distant, this may be a read error. This chain links TRBV15 with TRBJ2-7, with 7 bases identical to TRBD1. V was clipped by 0 bases and J by 4 bases; unmatched bases: 6. This CDR3 region has 15 residues. CDR1 and CDR2 from the germline V gene are LNHNV and YYDKDF (reference sequence). The DNA of the CDR3 is TGTGCCACCAGCAGAGAGGGGGCAGGGGGTTACGAGCAGTACTTC. Encoded protein: CATSREGAGGYEQYF.

The chain uses TRBV5-1 and TRBJ1-1; D uncertain. There are 15 residues in the CDR3. V lost 4 bases and J lost 0, with 13 bases in between. CDR1 SGHRS and CDR2 YFSETQ come from the germline V gene. The DNA for the CDR3 is TGCGCCAGCAGCACTGTACAGAGATTGAACACTGAAGCTTTCTTT. This translates into CASSTVQRLNTEAFF.

At least ten counts were recorded for this clonotype. This chain joins TRBV7-2 and TRBJ2-7; possibly TRBD1 for D (5 bases). V lost 5 bases, J lost 4 bases, and 9 bases lay in between. CDR3 length: 12 amino acids. The germline V gene encodes CDR1 SGHTA and CDR2 FQGNSA. The CDR3 here is CASSVQVYEQYF. The CDR3 DNA is TGTGCCAGCAGCGTACAGGTTTACGAGCAGTACTTC. Based on the CDR3 plus reference TRBV7-2 and TRBJ2-7, the full variable domain is GAGVSQSPSNKVTEKGKDVELRCDPISGHTALYWYRQSLGQGLEFLIYFQGNSAPDKSGLPSDRFSAERTGGSVSTLTIQRTQQEDSAVYLCASSVQVYEQYFGPGTRLTVT.

This clonotype has ten or more counts. The chain has TRBV5-1 and TRBJ1-3; unclear D gene. Trimming shortened V by 0 bases and J by 2 bases, and 9 bases separated the two germline ends. This CDR3 is built from 15 residues. CDR1 and CDR2 (germline): SGHRS, YFSETQ. CDR3 DNA sequence: TGCGCCAGCAGCTTGGCCGCGGCCACTGGAAACACCATATATTTT. This gives the protein CASSLAAATGNTIYF.

This clonotype was detected ten times or more. The chain joins TRBV29-1 to TRBJ2-7; 7 nucleotides align to TRBD1. The CDR3 consists of 14 residues. Looked up from germline, CDR1 is SQVTM and CDR2 is ANQGSEA. V lost 4 bases to trimming and J lost 3 bases; unmatched junction nucleotides: 9. CDR3: CSVVVQGVFYEQYF. CDR3 in DNA: TGCAGCGTTGTGGTCCAGGGGGTCTTCTACGAGCAGTACTTC.

This clonotype was observed at least ten times. V and J are TRBV7-2 and TRBJ1-5; 10 nucleotides match TRBD1. With V trimmed by 5 bases and J by 4 bases, 5 bases remained unmatched. The CDR3 length is 15 residues. Germline CDR1 is SGHTA and CDR2 is FQGNSA. This chain's CDR3 is CASSPRTGGNQPQHF. CDR3 coding DNA: TGTGCCAGCAGCCCCCGGACAGGGGGTAATCAGCCCCAGCATTTT. Full variable domain (rest looked up from reference TRBV7-2 and TRBJ1-5): GAGVSQSPSNKVTEKGKDVELRCDPISGHTALYWYRQSLGQGLEFLIYFQGNSAPDKSGLPSDRFSAERTGGSVSTLTIQRTQQEDSAVYLCASSPRTGGNQPQHFGDGTRLSIL.

In its sample, this clonotype was seen many times. This chain connects TRBV11-2 to TRBJ2-1; 12 positions agree with TRBD2. Unmatched junction bases numbered 12, after V lost 5 bases and J lost 1 base. In germline, CDR1 is SGHAT, CDR2 FQNNGV. The CDR3 extends over 19 amino acids. CDR3 bases: TGTGCCAGCAGCACCAATGGGCGGGGGACTAGCGGGTCCTACAATGAGCAGTTCTTC. The encoded protein is CASSTNGRGTSGSYNEQFF.

This clonotype was seen at least ten times. The chain has TRBV12-3 or TRBV12-4 and TRBJ2-7; weak D call: TRBD1 (5 bases). The CDR3 is made up of 11 amino acids. Between the trimmed V and J ends, which lost 5 bases and 7 bases, there was a span of 9 bases. CDR3 sequence (DNA): TGTGCCAGCAGTCCAGGGTTTGAGCAGTACTTC. Protein: CASSPGFEQYF.

At least ten counts were recorded for this clonotype. The V gene is TRBV4-1, the J gene TRBJ2-7, with a tentative D call TRBD2 (6 bases). The CDR3 is 15 residues long. Germline values: CDR1 MGHRA, CDR2 YSYEKL. With 1 base removed from V and 6 bases from J, the gap between germline ends came to 16 bases. CDR3 coding DNA: TGCGCCAGCAGCCAAGTAATACTAGCTGGAAGCGAGCAGTACTTC. It specifies CASSQVILAGSEQYF.

The sample holds many counts of this clonotype. The chain links TRBV7-8 to TRBJ2-2, with D perhaps TRBD1 or TRBD2 (5 bases each). The V end was cut by 1 base, the J end by 1 base, with 10 bases between. The length of the CDR3 is 16 residues. Germline CDR1 is SGHVS and CDR2 is FQNEAQ. The CDR3 DNA reads TGTGCCAGCAGCTTAGGCGTGAGGGGGAACACCGGGGAGCTGTTTTTT. Translation: CASSLGVRGNTGELFF. The entire variable domain, with the rest obtained from reference TRBV7-8 and TRBJ2-2, is as follows: GAGVSQSPRYKVAKRGQDVALRCDPISGHVSLFWYQQALGQGPEFLTYFQNEAQLDKSGLPSDRFFAERPEGSVSTLKIQRTQQEDSAVYLCASSLGVRGNTGELFFGEGSRLTVL.

This clonotype has at least ten counts. The rearrangement joins TRBV5-6 to TRBJ2-1; perhaps TRBD1 as D (6 bases). Trimming pared 2 bases from V and 4 bases from J, leaving 10 bases between. Per germline, CDR1 SGHDT and CDR2 YYEEEE. The CDR3 has 14 amino acids. CDR3: CASSLGQRYNEQFF. CDR3 sequence (DNA): TGTGCCAGCAGCTTAGGACAGCGTTACAATGAGCAGTTCTTC.